The 6 T cell receptor beta chains reported below all come from one sample, sequenced in a study. Treg sorting used a CD4+CD25+CD127-/low gate. TCRdb fed the 5' RACE reads into MiXCR, producing one record per CDR3 protein. The data hold under 45,000 distinct CDR3 sequences, with roughly a fifth observed a single time. Sequenced material: Tregs sorted from blood. The receptors here all came from a female donor with breast cancer.

In this sample, this clonotype turned up a few times. The V gene is TRBV7-2, the J gene TRBJ2-3; D gene unclear. The CDR3 extends over 15 amino acids. Trimming removed 6 bases from V and 2 bases from J, with 15 bases in between. The germline gives CDR1 SGHTA, CDR2 FQGNSA. This CDR3 is CASRNTVWTTDTQYF. The CDR3, as DNA: TGTGCCAGCAGGAACACAGTGTGGACCACAGATACGCAGTATTTT.

This clonotype came up a few times. This may be a read error: a much more frequent sequence differs by one nucleotide. CDR3 loop: CTSSAGTGVHEQFF. In DNA form, the CDR3 reads TGCACCAGCAGCGCCGGGACAGGGGTCCATGAGCAGTTCTTC. The gene calls are TRBV4-1 and TRBJ2-1, with 10 bases identical to TRBD1. The CDR3 loop spans 14 amino acids. The germline CDR1 and CDR2 sequences are MGHRA and YSYEKL.

The chain has TRBV2 and TRBJ2-1; tentative D call: TRBD2 (6 bases). The CDR3 sequence is 13 residues long. From germline, CDR1 is SNHLY and CDR2 FYNNEI. Trimming removed 8 bases at V and 2 bases at J, with 10 bases between. The CDR3 coding sequence is TGTGCCAGCTCCGGGGGTACCTACAATGAGCAGTTCTTC. This sequence encodes CASSGGTYNEQFF. Complete variable domain (other parts from reference TRBV2 and TRBJ2-1): EPEVTQTPSHQVTQMGQEVILRCVPISNHLYFYWYRQILGQKVEFLVSFYNNEISEKSEIFDDQFSVERPDGSNFTLKIRSTKLEDSAMYFCASSGGTYNEQFFGPGTRLTVL.

Written as DNA, the CDR3 is TGTGCCAGCAGCTCGACTAGCGGGAGGGACCAGGAGCAGTTCTTC. Translating gives CASSSTSGRDQEQFF. The chain joins TRBV9 to TRBJ2-1; 14 nucleotides agree with TRBD2. There are 15 residues in the CDR3. Germline loops: CDR1 SGDLS, CDR2 YYNGEE. Trimming removed 4 bases from V and 10 bases from J; junction bases left unmatched: 7. Supplemented by reference TRBV9 and TRBJ2-1, the full variable domain reads DSGVTQTPKHLITATGQRVTLRCSPRSGDLSVYWYQQSLDQGLQFLIQYYNGEERAKGNILERFSAQQFPDLHSELNLSSLELGDSALYFCASSSTSGRDQEQFFGPGTRLTVL.

This clonotype was counted ten times or more. V usage is TRBV7-3 and J usage is TRBJ2-1; 8 bases match TRBD2. Germline CDR1 SGHTA, CDR2 FQGTGA. Trimming at V came to 0 bases and at J to 6 bases, leaving 4 bases not matched to a gene. The CDR3 covers 15 residues. CDR3 nucleotides: TGTGCCAGCAGCTTAACTAGCGGGAAGAGCAATGAGCAGTTCTTC. This codes for CASSLTSGKSNEQFF.

The chain recombines TRBV7-2 with TRBJ2-3, with D uncertain. In germline, CDR1 is SGHTA, CDR2 FQGNSA. V was trimmed by 3 bases and J by 0 bases, leaving 7 bases between them. This CDR3 spans 14 amino acids. In nucleotides, the CDR3 is TGTGCCAGCAGCTTCTCCGTGAGCACAGATACGCAGTATTTT. This codes for CASSFSVSTDTQYF.